One T cell receptor (beta chain) is described in this entry. As yet, its antigen is unknown. This entry comes from a study of cytomegalovirus exposure and HLA in healthy donors. The study's findings and limits: Accurate HLA-A and HLA-B prediction from TCR beta sequences was reported for most subjects.

Trimming pared 6 bases from V and 1 base from J, leaving 18 bases between. CDR1 and CDR2 (germline): SNHLY, FYNNEI. The CDR3 runs 16 residues. PCR primers comprised 60 Vbeta and 13 Jbeta primers. Produced via immunoSEQ multiplex PCR; TCRdb's table is partial and in-frame only. The data show 280,000 or so clones, with roughly 90% seen just once and roughly 2.3% held by the top ten. Material: PBMCs. The rearrangement links TRBV2 to TRBJ1-1; tentative D call: TRBD1 (5 bases). This TCR came from a woman under 30 in good health and CMV-seronegative. CDR3 residues: CASSGGLHKSNTEAFF. The DNA for the CDR3 is TGTGCCAGCAGCGGGGGACTCCACAAATCGAACACTGAAGCTTTCTTT.